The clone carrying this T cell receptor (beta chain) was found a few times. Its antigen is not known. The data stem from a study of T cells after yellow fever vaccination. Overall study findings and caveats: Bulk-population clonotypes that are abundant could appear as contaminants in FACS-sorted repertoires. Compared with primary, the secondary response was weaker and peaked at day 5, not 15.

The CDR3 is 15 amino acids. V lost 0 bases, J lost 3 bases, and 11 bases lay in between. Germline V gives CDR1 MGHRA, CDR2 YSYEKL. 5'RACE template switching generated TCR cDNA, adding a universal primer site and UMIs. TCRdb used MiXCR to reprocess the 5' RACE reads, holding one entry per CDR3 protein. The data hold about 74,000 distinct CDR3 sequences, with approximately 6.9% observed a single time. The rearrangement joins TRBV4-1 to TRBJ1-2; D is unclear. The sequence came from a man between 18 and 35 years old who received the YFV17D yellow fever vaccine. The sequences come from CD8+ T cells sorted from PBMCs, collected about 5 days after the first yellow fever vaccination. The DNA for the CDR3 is TGCGCCAGCAGCCAAGATGTGGTGGAATACTATGGCTACACCTTC. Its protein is CASSQDVVEYYGYTF.